The 26 T cell receptor beta chains reported below all come from one sample, sequenced in a study of human T cells and chemical hapten exposure. TCRdb re-analysed the RACE reads in MiXCR, keeping a single row per CDR3 protein. Of about 350,000 distinct CDR3 sequences listed, over 6% were seen once; the top ten hold over 5.5%. Time point denoted: patch test 2, 6 weeks after DPC sensitization. The treatment is: therapeutic diphenylcyclopropenone sensitization with weekly scalp DPC. This specimen was whole blood, taken in connection with sensitization to the hapten diphenylcyclopropenone (DPC). The receptors originated from a young woman with alopecia areata. Some clones in this sample may be carry-over from other donors' samples.

This chain uses TRBV18 with TRBJ2-3; 10 nucleotides agree with TRBD2. Germline values: CDR1 KGHSH, CDR2 LQKENI. The J segment lost 0 bases and the V segment lost 4 bases, leaving 22 bases of the junction unmatched. The CDR3 totals 22 residues. CDR3 amino acids: CASSQEYRLAGQLLTSTDTQYF. The DNA of the CDR3 is TGTGCCAGCTCACAGGAATACCGACTAGCGGGCCAACTTCTCACTAGCACAGATACGCAGTATTTT.

This clonotype occurred a few times. This chain connects TRBV6-5 to TRBJ1-1, with D hard to call. Looked up from germline, CDR1 is MNHEY and CDR2 is SVGAGI. V lost 8 bases to trimming and J lost 2 bases, with 15 bases between them. The CDR3 is 14 residues long. In DNA, the CDR3 is TGTGCCAGCGCCATGGGCAGGCCTAACACTGAAGCTTTCTTT. Translated: CASAMGRPNTEAFF.

This clonotype occurred many times. The V call is TRBV4-1, the J call TRBJ1-3, with D unresolved. The germline V and J ends were trimmed by 0 bases and 0 bases, with 12 bases remaining between them. The CDR3 length is 17 residues. CDR1 is MGHRA, CDR2 YSYEKL, per germline. The CDR3 bases are TGCGCCAGCAGCCAAGATCCTATTCCGGACTCTGGAAACACCATATATTTT. Protein sequence: CASSQDPIPDSGNTIYF.

This clonotype occurred a few times. The chain couples TRBV4-2 to TRBJ2-7; D is perhaps TRBD1 or TRBD2 (6 bases each). V was trimmed by 0 bases and J by 0 bases, leaving 12 bases between them. This CDR3 is 16 amino acids long. Per germline, CDR1 LGHNA and CDR2 YNFKEQ. CDR3 DNA sequence: TGTGCCAGCAGCCAAGAAGCCGGGGGCTTCTCCTACGAGCAGTACTTC. The encoded protein is CASSQEAGGFSYEQYF.

In regard to this clonotype: Being one base from a much bigger clone, this may be a read error. J is TRBJ1-1 and V is TRBV7-2; D call uncertain. CDR3 length equals 12 residues. Germline CDR1 SGHTA, CDR2 FQGNSA. The CDR3 sequence is CASSLAYGEASF. For the CDR3, the DNA is TGTGCCAGCAGCTTAGCTTATGGTGAAGCTTCCTTT.

This clonotype has at least ten counts. The V and J genes are TRBV6-6 and TRBJ2-1, with 8 bases that match TRBD1. The CDR3 consists of 16 residues. J gave up 2 bases and V 1 base, and 4 bases lay outside the gene matches. Germline CDR1 MNHNY, CDR2 SVGAGI (reference sequence). The CDR3 region has the DNA TGTGCCAGCAGTTACTTCAGGGGGCCGCCCTACAATGAGCAGTTCTTC. Amino acids: CASSYFRGPPYNEQFF.

Comments on this clonotype: A much larger clone sits a single nucleotide away, making a read error possible. DNA of the CDR3: TGTGCCAGCAGCGTAGAGGGGAATGAGCAGTTCTTC. Its protein product is CASSVEGNEQFF. The rearrangement links TRBV9 to TRBJ2-1, with D perhaps TRBD1 (5 bases). The CDR3 is made up of 12 amino acids. Trimming left V 0 bases short and J 7 bases short, with 5 bases between. Germline V gives CDR1 SGDLS, CDR2 YYNGEE.

The chain joins TRBV2 to TRBJ1-2; TRBD1 matches 11 bases. J gave up 3 bases and V 4 bases, and 13 bases lay outside the gene matches. Looked up from germline, CDR1 is SNHLY and CDR2 is FYNNEI. This CDR3 is 18 amino acids long. The CDR3 loop is CASSGAGTGGLKHYGYTF. CDR3 bases: TGTGCCAGCAGTGGAGCTGGGACAGGGGGTCTCAAACACTATGGCTACACCTTC.

This clonotype has at least ten counts. CDR3 nucleotide sequence: TGTGCCAGCAGCGCCGGACAGGGAAGGCAGCCCCAGCATTTT. It codes for CASSAGQGRQPQHF. The chain recombines TRBV7-2 with TRBJ1-5, with 8 bases that match TRBD1. The V segment lost 5 bases and the J segment 7 bases; nucleotides outside the gene matches: 7. The CDR3 contains 14 residues. Germline V gene lookup returns CDR1 SGHTA and CDR2 FQGNSA.

The sample holds many counts of this clonotype. DNA of the CDR3: TGTGCCAGCAGCGTCGACGAGGTCTCTGGGACAGGGGCTAGTTCACCCCTCCACTTT. It yields the protein CASSVDEVSGTGASSPLHF. This chain links TRBV9 with TRBJ1-6, with 10 nucleotides matching TRBD1. The CDR3 contains 19 residues. Looked up from germline, CDR1 is SGDLS and CDR2 is YYNGEE. V shed 2 bases, J shed 9 bases, and the junction held 17 bases outside the gene matches.

In regard to this clonotype: A read error may account for a junction end that differs from germline. This sequence joins TRBV10-3 and TRBJ2-2; possibly TRBD2 for D (5 bases). The CDR3 is 13 residues long. Germline CDR1 ENHRY, CDR2 SYGVKD. CDR3 amino acids: CAASGISTEELFF. The CDR3 DNA reads TGTGCCGCTTCGGGGATCTCGACCGAGGAGCTGTTTTTT.

This clonotype was observed a few times. V and J are TRBV10-3 and TRBJ2-2; D unclear. The CDR3 is made up of 14 amino acids. Trimming took off 0 bases at V and 1 base at J, with 3 bases between the two ends. From germline, CDR1 is ENHRY and CDR2 SYGVKD. The CDR3, as DNA: TGTGCCATCAGTGAGTCGAGGAACACCGGGGAGCTGTTTTTT. Residues: CAISESRNTGELFF.

This clonotype was counted ten times or more. The V gene is TRBV7-2, the J gene TRBJ1-2; 10 bases line up with TRBD1. Germline V gene lookup returns CDR1 SGHTA and CDR2 FQGNSA. The CDR3 totals 15 residues. With 6 bases clipped from V and 0 bases from J, the junction kept 4 bases outside the gene matches. In DNA, the CDR3 is TGTGCCAGCAGTTTTGGACAGGGGGCTAACTATGGCTACACCTTC. Protein sequence: CASSFGQGANYGYTF.

There are many counts of this clonotype. The rearrangement links TRBV5-5 to TRBJ1-5, with 8 nucleotides matching TRBD1. Germline trimming cut 4 bases from V and 2 bases from J; bases unmatched to any gene: 5. This CDR3 contains 15 residues. CDR1 is SGHKS, CDR2 YYEKEE, per germline (reference sequence). The CDR3 loop reads CASSAPGQGNQPQHF. The CDR3 DNA follows: TGTGCCAGCAGCGCACCGGGACAGGGCAATCAGCCCCAGCATTTT.

This clonotype was picked up many times. The rearrangement links TRBV4-2 to TRBJ2-7; no reliable D call. CDR1 and CDR2 from the germline V gene are LGHNA and YNFKEQ. V gave up 0 bases and J gave up 6 bases, with 12 bases separating them. CDR3 size: 14 residues. The CDR3, as DNA: TGTGCCAGCAGCCAAGATCTCCGACCGGCCGAGCAGTACTTC. Encoded protein: CASSQDLRPAEQYF.

This chain links TRBV5-1 with TRBJ2-2; a weak D match, TRBD1 (5 bases). The germline V gene encodes CDR1 SGHRS and CDR2 YFSETQ. V was cut by 0 bases and J by 7 bases, with 16 bases left in between. CDR3 size: 16 residues. The CDR3 is CASSLGYADNHGELFF. The CDR3 nucleotides are TGCGCCAGCAGCTTGGGCTACGCGGACAACCACGGGGAGCTGTTTTTT.

Many counts were recorded for this clonotype. The chain uses TRBV3-1 and TRBJ2-3; the D is unclear. The CDR3 totals 13 residues. V was trimmed by 4 bases and J by 9 bases, leaving 14 bases between them. In germline, CDR1 is LGHDT, CDR2 YNNKEL (reference sequence). The chain's CDR3 is CASSRPSPGTQYF. The CDR3 DNA sequence: TGTGCCAGCAGCCGACCATCGCCCGGCACGCAGTATTTT.

In its sample, this clonotype was seen a few times. The chain recombines TRBV5-6 with TRBJ1-5; possible D gene TRBD1, 5 bases. The V and J ends lost 3 bases and 2 bases respectively, with 9 bases between them. The V gene's germline CDR1 is SGHDT and CDR2 YYEEEE. The CDR3 has 14 amino acids. In DNA, the CDR3 is TGTGCCAGCAGCTACAGGATTCGCAATCAGCCCCAGCATTTT. Its protein is CASSYRIRNQPQHF.

The genes are TRBV3-1 and TRBJ1-2; weak D call: TRBD1 (5 bases). Germline-derived CDR1 and CDR2 are LGHDT and YNNKEL (reference sequence). The length of the CDR3 is 16 residues. V shed 1 base and J shed 5 bases, with 17 bases lying between them. Here the CDR3 reads CASSQGGGAPGYGYTF. The CDR3 DNA reads TGTGCCAGCAGCCAAGGGGGCGGGGCTCCGGGGTATGGCTACACCTTC.

The chain has TRBV20-1 and TRBJ2-7; the match to TRBD2 covers 7 bases. Germline loops: CDR1 DFQATT, CDR2 SNEGSKA (reference sequence). This CDR3 spans 12 amino acids. This chain's CDR3 is CSRRGEIYEQYF. The DNA of the CDR3 is TGCAGCAGACGGGGGGAAATCTACGAGCAGTACTTC.

This clonotype was detected only a few times. The gene calls are TRBV12-3 or TRBV12-4 and TRBJ1-2; D not resolved. V lost 2 bases to trimming and J lost 1 base, with 11 bases between them. The CDR3 totals 15 residues. The CDR3 spells CASSLLYQDNYGYTF. In nucleotides, the CDR3 is TGTGCCAGCAGTTTACTTTATCAGGATAACTATGGCTACACCTTC.

The gene calls are TRBV25-1 and TRBJ2-6; D is perhaps TRBD1 (6 bases). Trimming left V 0 bases short and J 1 base short, with 10 bases between. This CDR3 region has 17 residues. CDR1 is MGHDK and CDR2 is SYGVNS in the germline V gene. The CDR3 sequence: CASSEYQQGSGANVLTF. CDR3 bases: TGTGCCAGCAGTGAATATCAACAGGGATCTGGGGCCAACGTCCTGACTTTC.

J is TRBJ2-6 and V is TRBV7-3; weak D call: TRBD1 (5 bases). V was shortened by 5 bases and J by 2 bases, with 13 bases between the two germline ends. Germline V gene data show CDR1 as SGHTA and CDR2 as FQGTGA. The CDR3 has 16 residues. The chain's CDR3 is CASSPTGTPGANVLTF. DNA of the CDR3: TGTGCCAGCAGCCCCACAGGAACCCCTGGGGCCAACGTCCTGACTTTC.

The gene calls are TRBV28 and TRBJ2-3; 9 nucleotides match TRBD1. CDR3 length: 18 amino acids. With V trimmed by 3 bases and J by 5 bases, 15 bases remained unmatched. Per the germline V gene, CDR1 is MDHEN and CDR2 is SYDVKM. CDR3 sequence (DNA): TGTGCCAGCAGTTTGTATCCAGGACAGGGGACCGGGGGAGATACGCAGTATTTT. Its translation is CASSLYPGQGTGGDTQYF.

This clonotype showed up many times. The CDR3 region is CASSPQGSGELFF. DNA of the CDR3: TGTGCCAGCAGCCCACAGGGATCGGGGGAGCTGTTTTTT. The rearrangement links TRBV12-3 or TRBV12-4 to TRBJ2-2, with a possible D match to TRBD1 (6 bases). The CDR3 extends over 13 amino acids. The ends were cut back, 6 bases at V and 8 bases at J, with 13 bases in the middle.

Turning to this clonotype: This may be a read error: a much more frequent sequence differs by one nucleotide. The conserved phenylalanine or tryptophan normally closing the CDR3 is absent here, so this likely arose from a read error. The chain couples TRBV7-9 to TRBJ1-4; D might be TRBD1 (6 bases). The germline CDR1 and CDR2 sequences are SEHNR and FQNEAQ (reference sequence). Trimming removed 1 base from V and 7 bases from J, with 16 bases in between. This CDR3 has 16 amino acids. The CDR3 bases are TGTGCCAGCAGCTTAGGGGCACAGGGTGGTACTGAAAAACTGTTTCTT. Translating gives CASSLGAQGGTEKLFL.